Included here is one TCR beta chain sequence, with context. Clones were sequenced by immunoSEQ multiplex PCR, and TCRdb holds only the in-frame ones, with some missing. The sample includes 75,000 to 90,000 clones, roughly 85% of them seen just once. This sample was taken from a study of T cell responses to AZD1222 COVID-19 vaccine. The CDR3 is 15 residues long. CDR1 and CDR2 from the germline V gene are SGHKS and YYEKEE (reference sequence). Trimming left V 0 bases short and J 6 bases short, with 13 bases between. The chain joins TRBV5-5 to TRBJ1-5; D not certain. This TCR was sampled from an adult in good health. The sequencing here drew on peripheral blood, taken on day 0 of AZD1222 vaccination. CDR3 sequence (DNA): TGTGCCAGCAGCTTGGTAGCAGTCGGCGGTCAGCCCCAGCATTTT. It is translated as CASSLVAVGGQPQHF. The whole variable domain, filled in from reference TRBV5-5 and TRBJ1-5, reads DAGVTQSPTHLIKTRGQQVTLRCSPISGHKSVSWYQQVLGQGPQFIFQYYEKEERGRGNFPDRFSARQFPNYSSELNVNALLLGDSALYLCASSLVAVGGQPQHFGDGTRLSIL.